Listed here are 19 T cell receptor beta chains from one sample, sequenced in a study of CD8+ T cells in alopecia areata. Treatment: oral pan-JAK inhibitor, 5-10 mg twice daily. Extracted RNA was reverse transcribed, and the resulting cDNA served as sequencing template. The data were produced by immunoSEQ multiplex PCR, yet TCRdb's version contains in-frame clones alone and is incomplete. The sample includes 250,000 to 350,000 clones, around 64% of them seen just once. The sample in question was CD4+ T cells sorted from blood, obtained at week 52, from a patient treated with tofacitinib. The receptors were gathered from a human donor with alopecia areata.

The chain is built from TRBV29-1 and TRBJ1-2; D is unresolved. The CDR3 totals 13 residues. The V end was cut by 2 bases, the J end by 5 bases, with 12 bases between. Germline V gives CDR1 SQVTM, CDR2 ANQGSEA. CDR3: CSVEPPGGYGYTF. The CDR3 DNA reads as TGCAGCGTTGAACCCCCCGGTGGGTATGGCTACACCTTC. The variable domain in full, with the rest retrieved from reference TRBV29-1 and TRBJ1-2, is SAVISQKPSRDICQRGTSLTIQCQVDSQVTMMFWYRQQPGQSLTLIATANQGSEATYESGFVIDKFPISRPNLTFSTLTVSNMSPEDSSIYLCSVEPPGGYGYTFGSGTRLTVV.

The chain uses TRBV30 and TRBJ2-6; TRBD1 matches 8 bases. The CDR3 runs to 15 residues. Germline CDR1 GTSNPN, CDR2 SVGIG (reference sequence). V lost 4 bases, J lost 5 bases, and 7 bases stayed unmatched. The CDR3 loop is CAWTPGQARANVLTF. As DNA, the CDR3 is TGTGCCTGGACTCCGGGACAGGCGAGGGCCAACGTCCTGACTTTC.

The chain joins TRBV6-5 to TRBJ2-1; D perhaps matches TRBD2 (5 bases). Trimming removed 0 bases from V and 0 bases from J, with 9 bases in between. The CDR3 is 16 residues long. Germline V gene data show CDR1 as MNHEY and CDR2 as SVGAGI. CDR3 protein: CASSYSGSRSYNEQFF. The CDR3 region has the DNA TGTGCCAGCAGTTACTCGGGGAGCCGCTCCTACAATGAGCAGTTCTTC.

The chain is built from TRBV4-2 and TRBJ2-4; D is unresolved. V was shortened by 1 base and J by 8 bases, with 12 bases between the two germline ends. The V gene's germline CDR1 is LGHNA and CDR2 YNFKEQ. The CDR3 runs 14 residues. Here the CDR3 reads CASSQGPAGDIQYF. The DNA for the CDR3 is TGTGCCAGCAGCCAAGGTCCAGCTGGTGACATTCAGTACTTC.

The V and J genes are TRBV30 and TRBJ2-2; D is possibly TRBD1 (6 bases). The CDR3 covers 13 residues. V was shortened by 3 bases and J by 6 bases, with 11 bases between the two germline ends. Germline CDR1 and CDR2: GTSNPN and SVGIG (reference sequence). The CDR3 DNA sequence: TGTGCCTGGAGGGACAGTCGGGCCGGGGAGCTGTTTTTT. The encoded protein is CAWRDSRAGELFF.

This clone was detected only once. The chain joins TRBV29-1 to TRBJ2-3, with D perhaps TRBD1 (6 bases). This CDR3 contains 15 residues. Looked up from germline, CDR1 is SQVTM and CDR2 is ANQGSEA. V was clipped by 6 bases and J by 0 bases, with 16 bases between them. The chain's CDR3 is CSVVRPGESTDTQYF. CDR3 coding DNA: TGCAGCGTGGTTCGGCCAGGGGAAAGCACAGATACGCAGTATTTT.

This clone appeared a few times. The CDR3 is CASSERPGAREKLFF. The CDR3 DNA follows: TGTGCCAGCAGCGAGAGGCCAGGGGCGAGAGAAAAACTGTTTTTT. The rearrangement uses TRBV9 and TRBJ1-4; a weak D match, TRBD1 (6 bases). The V gene's germline CDR1 is SGDLS and CDR2 YYNGEE. Trimming pared 3 bases from V and 8 bases from J, leaving 17 bases between. This CDR3 is built from 15 residues.

The V call is TRBV6-6, the J call TRBJ2-5, with D uncertain. The germline V and J ends were trimmed by 0 bases and 5 bases, with 7 bases remaining between them. The CDR3 loop spans 13 amino acids. Per germline, CDR1 MNHNY and CDR2 SVGAGI (reference sequence). DNA of the CDR3: TGTGCCAGCAGTTACTCCGTCGGGGAGACCCAGTACTTC. Its translation is CASSYSVGETQYF.

On this clone itself: Other DNA sequences in the same sample also yield this CDR3. This chain uses TRBV6-5 with TRBJ1-1; perhaps TRBD1 as D (6 bases). Germline CDR1 reads MNHEY; CDR2 reads SVGAGI. Trimming stripped 6 bases from V and 1 base from J, with 9 bases between. The CDR3 length is 13 residues. As DNA, the CDR3 is TGTGCCAGCAGCCCGACAGGGAACACTGAAGCTTTCTTT. This encodes CASSPTGNTEAFF.

This clone was found a few times. The gene calls are TRBV30 and TRBJ1-6; 7 nucleotides match TRBD1. The length of the CDR3 is 13 residues. Trimming at V came to 4 bases and at J to 7 bases, leaving 4 bases not matched to a gene. The germline gives CDR1 GTSNPN, CDR2 SVGIG (reference sequence). The CDR3 bases are TGTGCCTGGAACAGGGGCTGGAATTCACCCCTCCACTTT. Protein sequence: CAWNRGWNSPLHF. The whole variable domain, remainder taken from reference TRBV30 and TRBJ1-6, is SQTIHQWPATLVQPVGSPLSLECTVEGTSNPNLYWYRQAAGRGLQLLFYSVGIGQISSEVPQNLSASRPQDRQFILSSKKLLLSDSGFYLCAWNRGWNSPLHFGNGTRLTVT.

V is TRBV30 and J is TRBJ1-3; no definite D call. V lost 5 bases and J lost 0, with 8 bases in between. Per the germline V gene, CDR1 is GTSNPN and CDR2 is SVGIG (reference sequence). There are 13 residues in the CDR3. In DNA, the CDR3 is TGTGCCTGGTGCCTAAACTCTGGAAACACCATATATTTT. Protein product: CAWCLNSGNTIYF.

This clone was seen many times. The chain links TRBV29-1 to TRBJ2-3; TRBD1 agrees at 9 bases. The germline gives CDR1 SQVTM, CDR2 ANQGSEA. Trimming cost V 8 bases and J 0 bases; bases outside gene matches: 3. CDR3 length: 13 amino acids. The CDR3 nucleotides read TGCAGCCTAGACAGGGGGAGCACAGATACGCAGTATTTT. It specifies CSLDRGSTDTQYF.

The chain recombines TRBV29-1 with TRBJ2-1, with 11 bases that match TRBD2. J was trimmed by 8 bases and V by 7 bases; bases with no gene match: 16. The CDR3 contains 16 residues. CDR1 and CDR2 from the germline V gene are SQVTM and ANQGSEA. CDR3 bases: TGCAGCGCGGAGCCTTTAGCGGGGGGGAGGGTCGATGAGCAGTTCTTC. Protein product: CSAEPLAGGRVDEQFF.

This chain uses TRBV29-1 with TRBJ2-5; D tentatively fits TRBD1 or TRBD2 (5 bases each). The closer fit of TRBJ2-7 to the DNA end suggests the J call may be wrong. This CDR3 spans 13 amino acids. From germline, CDR1 is SQVTM and CDR2 ANQGSEA. The CDR3 nucleotides are TGCAGCGTTGAAGATCAGAGGGGCTACGAGCAGTACTTC. Protein: CSVEDQRGYEQYF.

Written as DNA, the CDR3 is TGTGCCACCAGCAGGGGAGGCCTGGAGACCCAGTACTTC. It translates to CATSRGGLETQYF. The chain couples TRBV15 to TRBJ2-5, with D tentatively TRBD2 (6 bases). Per the germline V gene, CDR1 is LNHNV and CDR2 is YYDKDF (reference sequence). The CDR3 spans 13 residues. V lost 3 bases and J lost 5, with 10 bases in between. The entire variable domain, with the rest obtained from reference TRBV15 and TRBJ2-5, is as follows: DAMVIQNPRYQVTQFGKPVTLSCSQTLNHNVMYWYQQKSSQAPKLLFHYYDKDFNNEADTPDNFQSRRPNTSFCFLDIRSPGLGDTAMYLCATSRGGLETQYFGPGTRLLVL.

V gene TRBV11-2 combines with J gene TRBJ2-5, with TRBD1 identical over 7 bases. The CDR3 contains 16 residues. After removal of 5 bases from V and 1 base from J, the junction contained 10 bases not matched to a gene. Germline loops: CDR1 SGHAT, CDR2 FQNNGV. This CDR3 is CASSRNVGTAQETQYF. The CDR3 coding sequence is TGTGCCAGCAGCCGAAACGTCGGGACAGCCCAAGAGACCCAGTACTTC.

The chain recombines TRBV7-2 with TRBJ2-5; possible D gene TRBD1, 6 bases. This CDR3 spans 16 amino acids. The V end lost 5 bases, the J end lost 4 bases, and 20 bases lay between the germline ends. Germline lookup yields CDR1 SGHTA and CDR2 FQGNSA. CDR3 protein: CASSPEDSFLGETQYF. Here the CDR3 DNA reads TGTGCCAGCAGCCCAGAGGACAGCTTCCTAGGAGAGACCCAGTACTTC.

The V and J genes are TRBV7-6 and TRBJ2-2; D possibly uses TRBD1 or TRBD2 (5 bases each). Looked up from germline, CDR1 is SGHVS and CDR2 is FNYEAQ. The CDR3 covers 17 residues. V shed 4 bases and J shed 0 bases, with 15 bases lying between them. The CDR3 is CASSSGPTFPNTGELFF. CDR3 bases: TGTGCCAGCAGCTCGGGACCGACTTTTCCGAACACCGGGGAGCTGTTTTTT.

This chain links TRBV30 with TRBJ2-1; 15 bases are shared with TRBD2. CDR3 length: 13 amino acids. Germline trimming cut 5 bases from V and 15 bases from J; bases unmatched to any gene: 8. CDR1 is GTSNPN, CDR2 SVGIG, per germline (reference sequence). The CDR3 protein is CAWCRTSGGAAFF. CDR3 DNA: TGTGCCTGGTGCCGGACTAGCGGGGGGGCCGCGTTCTTC.